This T cell receptor beta chain is drawn from a study of blood T cell repertoires in COVID-19. About the research overall: Sites across the United States, Italy and Spain contributed samples from acute and convalescent COVID-19. Sample material is recorded as cDNA or gDNA derived from T cells, B-cell-depleted T cells, or PBMCs.

CDR1 and CDR2 (germline): MNHEY, SVGAGI. V lost 0 bases, J lost 6 bases, and 8 bases stayed unmatched. The CDR3 sequence is 15 residues long. Profiled with immunoSEQ multiplex PCR; TCRdb holds only in-frame clones, not every one. Counted here are about 270,000 clones, 91% occurring once; the ten biggest clones make up about 2.5%. Enrolment of Seattle patients took place during active infection, and they were followed longitudinally. The chain couples TRBV6-5 to TRBJ2-7; 7 bases are a match to TRBD2. The TCR sequence derives from a person under 35 with COVID-19, enrolled during active disease. Sequenced input: peripheral blood. The CDR3 bases are TGTGCCAGCAGTTACTCCCCGGGAGCTAGCGGCGAGCAGTACTTC. Its protein product is CASSYSPGASGEQYF.